A single sample gave rise to the 25 T cell receptor beta chains below, sequenced in a study of cytomegalovirus exposure and HLA in healthy donors. 13 Jbeta primers and 60 Vbeta primers were used for the PCR. The method was immunoSEQ multiplex PCR; TCRdb's version includes in-frame clones alone and lacks a portion of them. There are about 120,000 clones in the sample; around 80% occur only once, and approximately 1.2% lies in the top ten. Source material: PBMCs. These receptors all stem from a female donor in good health and CMV-seronegative.

The chain uses TRBV14 and TRBJ1-4; 7 bases match TRBD1. From germline, CDR1 is SGHDN and CDR2 FVKESK. This CDR3 has 16 residues. Trimming removed 0 bases from V and 5 bases from J; junction bases left unmatched: 6. CDR3 sequence: CASSQERKGQNEKLFF. For the CDR3, the DNA is TGTGCCAGCAGCCAAGAACGTAAGGGACAGAATGAAAAACTGTTTTTT.

The genes are TRBV6-1 and TRBJ2-7, with D hard to call. CDR1 and CDR2 (germline): MNHNS, SASEGT. Deletions cut 0 bases from V and 0 bases from J, with 12 bases between. The CDR3 has 16 residues. The chain's CDR3 is CASSEATPRYSYEQYF. The CDR3 DNA reads as TGTGCCAGCAGTGAAGCCACCCCCAGGTACTCCTACGAGCAGTACTTC.

V usage is TRBV11-1 and J usage is TRBJ2-7; D unresolved. The CDR3 loop spans 14 amino acids. Germline V CDR1 and CDR2: SGHAT, FQDESV (reference sequence). The V end was cut by 5 bases, the J end by 5 bases, with 16 bases between. The CDR3 protein is CASSPPPARDEQYF. The CDR3 DNA sequence: TGTGCCAGCAGCCCGCCACCGGCCCGGGACGAGCAGTACTTC.

The chain recombines TRBV30 with TRBJ2-2; 7 bases line up with TRBD2. V lost 0 bases to trimming and J lost 1 base; unmatched junction nucleotides: 8. The CDR3 length is 17 residues. Germline V gene data show CDR1 as GTSNPN and CDR2 as SVGIG (reference sequence). CDR3 DNA sequence: TGTGCCTGGAGTGTACTCTATCTAGCGGTGAACACCGGGGAGCTGTTTTTT. It encodes CAWSVLYLAVNTGELFF.

The V and J genes are TRBV9 and TRBJ2-1, with TRBD2 identical over 9 bases. The CDR3 consists of 18 residues. Germline loops: CDR1 SGDLS, CDR2 YYNGEE. With 3 bases clipped from V and 7 bases from J, the junction kept 17 bases outside the gene matches. The CDR3 sequence: CASSAGHAVAGGRNEQFF. The CDR3 DNA reads as TGTGCCAGCAGCGCGGGGCATGCGGTCGCGGGGGGGCGGAATGAGCAGTTCTTC.

The rearrangement uses TRBV7-3 and TRBJ2-7; 10 bases map to TRBD2. Germline CDR1 is SGHTA and CDR2 is FQGTGA. Trimming took 2 bases from V and 2 from J; bases not matched to a gene: 9. CDR3 length: 17 residues. Here the CDR3 reads CASSLQPIAGGPYEQYF. DNA of the CDR3: TGTGCCAGCAGCTTACAACCCATAGCGGGAGGTCCCTACGAGCAGTACTTC.

The chain couples TRBV5-1 to TRBJ2-1, with TRBD1 as a possible D gene (6 bases). From germline, CDR1 is SGHRS and CDR2 YFSETQ. This CDR3 is built from 15 residues. With 4 bases removed from V and 0 bases from J, the gap between germline ends came to 11 bases. The CDR3 sequence is CASSLGDNSYNEQFF. For the CDR3, the DNA is TGCGCCAGCAGCCTGGGGGACAACTCCTACAATGAGCAGTTCTTC. The variable domain in full, completed from reference TRBV5-1 and TRBJ2-1, reads KAGVTQTPRYLIKTRGQQVTLSCSPISGHRSVSWYQQTPGQGLQFLFEYFSETQRNKGNFPGRFSGRQFSNSRSEMNVSTLELGDSALYLCASSLGDNSYNEQFFGPGTRLTVL.

The chain couples TRBV30 to TRBJ1-2; perhaps TRBD1 as D (6 bases). This CDR3 is built from 14 residues. With 2 bases removed from V and 3 bases from J, the gap between germline ends came to 13 bases. Germline V gene sequence: CDR1 GTSNPN, CDR2 SVGIG (reference sequence). The CDR3 protein is CAWSSGDPYYGYTF. DNA for the CDR3: TGTGCCTGGAGTTCAGGGGATCCCTACTATGGCTACACCTTC.

Turning to this clone: A junction end diverges from the germline sequence, so it may reflect a read error. The J gene is TRBJ2-3, the V gene TRBV4-1, with D possibly being TRBD2 (5 bases). The CDR3 totals 14 residues. Germline CDR1 MGHRA, CDR2 YSYEKL. This chain's CDR3 is CASSPRSPGDTQYF. For the CDR3, the DNA is TGTGCCAGCAGCCCTCGCTCGCCGGGGGATACGCAGTATTTT.

The V and J genes are TRBV29-1 and TRBJ2-5, with a tentative D call TRBD2 (7 bases). The V gene lost 7 bases and the J gene lost 1 base, with 13 bases spanning the gap. Per the germline V gene, CDR1 is SQVTM and CDR2 is ANQGSEA. The CDR3 runs 13 residues. As DNA, the CDR3 is TGCAGCGCCTCGGGGGGCGGCCAAGAGACCCAGTACTTC. Translating gives CSASGGGQETQYF.

About this clone itself: A read error may produce the germline difference seen at one junction end. The V call is TRBV28, the J call TRBJ2-6, with 8 bases aligning to TRBD1. CDR1 and CDR2 from the germline V gene are MDHEN and SYDVKM. The length of the CDR3 is 16 residues. The CDR3 DNA is TGTGCCAGCGAGCGGACAGGGCCCTCTGGGGCCAACGGCCTGACTTTC. This gives the protein CASERTGPSGANGLTF.

The chain uses TRBV12-5 and TRBJ2-2; TRBD1 might be the D (6 bases). This CDR3 region has 16 residues. The germline V gene encodes CDR1 LGHNT and CDR2 FRNRAP. Trimming removed 0 bases at V and 6 bases at J, with 14 bases between. The CDR3 protein is CASGLVETGGPGELFF. The CDR3 nucleotides read TGTGCTAGTGGTTTGGTAGAGACAGGAGGTCCCGGGGAGCTGTTTTTT.

The chain carries TRBV5-8 and TRBJ2-7; 7 bases are shared with TRBD1. Trimming removed 4 bases from V and 3 bases from J; junction bases left unmatched: 7. The CDR3 has 14 amino acids. CDR1 and CDR2 from the germline V gene are SGHTS and YDEGEE. As DNA, the CDR3 is TGTGCCAGCAGCCCCTCCGGGACAGTCTACGAGCAGTACTTC. It yields the protein CASSPSGTVYEQYF.

This clone was observed a handful of times. V and J are TRBV7-9 and TRBJ2-7; TRBD2 agrees at 7 bases. Germline V gives CDR1 SEHNR, CDR2 FQNEAQ (reference sequence). V dropped 1 base and J dropped 3; count of bases not matched to a gene: 3. The CDR3 runs to 14 residues. The CDR3 region has the DNA TGTGCCAGCAGCTTAGTCCTAGCGGACTACGAGCAGTACTTC. Translating it yields CASSLVLADYEQYF.

The CDR3 sequence: CASSEDRNYGYTF. CDR3 in DNA: TGTGCCAGCAGTGAGGACAGAAACTATGGCTACACCTTC. The V and J genes are TRBV7-8 and TRBJ1-2; the D gene is possibly TRBD1 (6 bases). CDR3 length: 13 residues. Germline V gene data show CDR1 as SGHVS and CDR2 as FQNEAQ. V was pared by 6 bases and J by 2 bases, with 10 bases between.

The chain recombines TRBV4-1 with TRBJ1-3; TRBD1 aligns across 8 bases. J lost 0 bases, V lost 4 bases, and 5 bases had no gene match. The CDR3 has 16 residues. Germline values: CDR1 MGHRA, CDR2 YSYEKL. The CDR3 coding sequence is TGCGCCAGCAGCCCAGGGACAGGAAGCTCTGGAAACACCATATATTTT. Amino acids: CASSPGTGSSGNTIYF.

Notes on this clone: A junction end diverges from the germline sequence, so it may reflect a read error. Other DNA variants within this sample encode the same CDR3. The rearrangement links TRBV6-1 to TRBJ2-7, with D perhaps matching TRBD1 (6 bases). The CDR3 has 14 amino acids. Per the germline V gene, CDR1 is MNHNS and CDR2 is SASEGT. CDR3 residues: CASSVSGFAGEQYF. The CDR3 DNA follows: TGTGCCAGCAGTGTTTCGGGCTTCGCAGGGGAGCAGTATTTC.

The chain employs TRBV6-1 and TRBJ1-3; D possibly corresponds to TRBD1 (5 bases). The V end was cut by 2 bases, the J end by 5 bases, with 10 bases between. CDR1 and CDR2 (germline): MNHNS, SASEGT. This CDR3 is 14 amino acids long. This CDR3 reads CASSETRQRNTIYF. As DNA, the CDR3 is TGTGCCAGCAGTGAAACGCGACAGCGAAACACCATATATTTT.

Comments on this clone: The junction differs from germline at one of its ends, possibly a read error. The J gene is TRBJ1-3, the V gene TRBV30; a weak D match, TRBD1 (6 bases). Germline CDR1 and CDR2: GTSNPN and SVGIG (reference sequence). The CDR3 is 12 amino acids. The CDR3 sequence is CTWSGGMNTIYF. The CDR3 DNA sequence: TGTACCTGGAGTGGGGGCATGAACACCATATATTTT.

This sequence joins TRBV11-3 and TRBJ2-2, with D maybe TRBD1 (6 bases). CDR1 and CDR2 from the germline V gene are SGHNT and YENEEA. With 2 bases removed from V and 3 bases from J, the gap between germline ends came to 10 bases. The CDR3 has 15 amino acids. CDR3 bases: TGTGCCAGCAGCTTACGGACAGCCGACACCGGGGAGCTGTTTTTT. This gives the protein CASSLRTADTGELFF.

The chain carries TRBV5-1 and TRBJ2-3; the D is unclear. The CDR3 covers 15 residues. Germline CDR1 SGHRS, CDR2 YFSETQ. The V gene lost 4 bases and the J gene lost 0 bases, with 12 bases spanning the gap. The CDR3 reads CASSREDSSTDTQYF. In DNA form, the CDR3 reads TGCGCCAGCAGCCGCGAAGATTCTAGCACAGATACGCAGTATTTT.

This clone was seen once. DNA of the CDR3: TGTGCCGCGGCCCGGGAGACAGTGACGAACGAGCAGTACTTC. It translates to CAAARETVTNEQYF. The chain couples TRBV2 to TRBJ2-7, with D possibly matching TRBD2 (6 bases). The V and J ends lost 11 bases and 5 bases respectively, with 22 bases between them. This CDR3 contains 14 residues. Germline values: CDR1 SNHLY, CDR2 FYNNEI. Filled out from reference TRBV2 and TRBJ2-7, the complete variable domain reads EPEVTQTPSHQVTQMGQEVILRCVPISNHLYFYWYRQILGQKVEFLVSFYNNEISEKSEIFDDQFSVERPDGSNFTLKIRSTKLEDSAMYFCAAARETVTNEQYFGPGTRLTVT.

V gene TRBV13 combines with J gene TRBJ1-2; TRBD1 agrees at 9 bases. CDR3 length: 15 residues. J lost 6 bases, V lost 6 bases, and 11 bases had no gene match. CDR1 and CDR2 (germline): PRHDT, FYEKMQ (reference sequence). DNA of the CDR3: TGTGCCAGCAGAAACTCTAGGACAGGGGATAATGGCTACACCTTC. Amino acids: CASRNSRTGDNGYTF. Filled out from reference TRBV13 and TRBJ1-2, the complete variable domain reads AAGVIQSPRHLIKEKRETATLKCYPIPRHDTVYWYQQGPGQDPQFLISFYEKMQSDKGSIPDRFSAQQFSDYHSELNMSSLELGDSALYFCASRNSRTGDNGYTFGSGTRLTVV.

The chain has TRBV10-2 and TRBJ2-5; 9 bases align to TRBD2. CDR3 length: 14 residues. V dropped 3 bases and J dropped 3; count of bases not matched to a gene: 2. Germline CDR1 and CDR2: WSHSY and SAAADI. CDR3 loop: CASSDSGREETQYF. CDR3 bases: TGCGCCAGCAGTGATAGCGGGAGAGAAGAGACCCAGTACTTC.

The gene calls are TRBV19 and TRBJ2-3; unclear D gene. V was trimmed by 2 bases and J by 8 bases, leaving 11 bases between them. Germline CDR1 and CDR2: LNHDA and SQIVND (reference sequence). The CDR3 sequence is 13 residues long. CDR3 loop: CASSISRRGTQYF. The CDR3 DNA reads TGTGCCAGTAGTATATCGAGACGAGGTACGCAGTATTTT.